The subject of this entry is one TCR beta chain. Its antigen remains unidentified. This CDR3 is built from 13 residues. The V gene lost 4 bases and the J gene lost 6 bases, with 10 bases spanning the gap. CDR1 and CDR2 from the germline V gene are SGHAT and FQNNGV. TCRdb's copy holds only in-frame clones and misses some; the assay was immunoSEQ multiplex PCR. There are 75,000 to 100,000 clones in the sample; 80% to 90% occur only once, and over 6.5% lies in the top ten. This specimen belongs to a study of T cell responses to AZD1222 COVID-19 vaccine. The wider study: Pooled in the analysis were second doses at about 4 or about 12 weeks. Study results and limitations: Spike was spanned by vaccine-associated CD4 TCRs, which were dominant at 160-218 and 743-854.

This TCR was recovered from an adult in good health. The chain carries TRBV11-2 and TRBJ2-1; D gene unclear. Sequencing used peripheral blood, obtained on day 0 of AZD1222 vaccination. CDR3 DNA sequence: TGTGCCAGCAGCTCGAAAGAAACCAATGAGCAGTTCTTC. This encodes CASSSKETNEQFF.